The rows below give T cell receptor beta chains drawn from one sample of a study of PD-1 blockade in classical Hodgkin lymphoma. Profiled with immunoSEQ multiplex PCR; TCRdb holds only in-frame clones, not every one. Among fewer than 90,000 clones listed, 85% to 95% were seen once. The sample consisted of peripheral blood mononuclear cells (PBMCs), taken at baseline. Source of these receptors: a human donor with classical Hodgkin lymphoma. Both conserved end residues are trimmed from each CDR3.

>TRBV19|TRBJ1-2
ASSDQGLANYGYT
>TRBV6-1|TRBJ2-7
ASSRTDAYEQY
>TRBV9|TRBJ1-4
ASSGTNEKLF
>TRBV6-4|TRBJ1-2
ASSETPMVRGGGYGYT
>TRBV25-1|TRBJ2-1
ASTGFHEQF
>TRBV13|TRBJ2-7
ASSRKSAGAYEQY
>TRBV2|TRBJ2-2
ASSGKGRNTGELF
>TRBV9|TRBJ2-7
ASSVGGTRIYEQY
>TRBV6-4|TRBJ2-3
ASSEGSGGRADTQY
>TRBV6-5|TRBJ2-1
ASRPGTYNEQF
>TRBV20-1|TRBJ2-2
SARVGGELF
>TRBV19|TRBJ2-1
ASSIPSGTGGNNEQF
>TRBV6-1|TRBJ2-4
ASSGRTSGGEPKNIQY
>TRBV21-1|TRBJ1-5
ASSSGGGSNQPQH
>TRBV28|TRBJ1-5
ASSPILPDRVQPQH
>TRBV7-3|TRBJ2-1
ASSFLAGDNEQF
>TRBV15|TRBJ1-2
ATSRDSQGSYGYT
>TRBV28|TRBJ2-3
ASSLSPLSTDTQY
>TRBV9|TRBJ1-1
ASSVGRGRDGIMNTEAF
>TRBV5-1|TRBJ1-6
ASSLPDINSPLH
>TRBV14|TRBJ2-3
ASSQLAGALTDTQY
>TRBV6-5|TRBJ2-7
ASSPTGLQGYEQY
>TRBV10-3|TRBJ2-3
AISRPDKDTQY
>TRBV2|TRBJ2-2
ASRDRVIGELF
>TRBV29-1|TRBJ2-3
SVERGRWGTDTQY
>TRBV7-3|TRBJ2-3
ASSSPSSTDTQY
>TRBV10-2|TRBJ2-7
ASRRGYEQY
>TRBV2|TRBJ2-3
ASGKGGDTQY
>TRBV6-5|TRBJ2-2
ASSYQGRELF
>TRBV19|TRBJ1-1
ASSPQGTPEAF
>TRBV10-3|TRBJ2-6
AISESGPTFSGANVLT
>TRBV5-1|TRBJ2-1
ASSSNLRFYNEQF
>TRBV12-1|TRBJ1-2
ASSFSGR
>TRBV11-2|TRBJ2-5
ASSFSGNPRAQY
>TRBV23-1|TRBJ2-5
ASSQRQVLQGSQETQY
>TRBV7-9|TRBJ2-7
ASSLGVAGRDYEQY
>TRBV6-4|TRBJ2-3
ASSFSGVPDTQY
>TRBV27|TRBJ2-2
ASSFSLRVTGELF
>TRBV5-4|TRBJ1-1
ASSLTPDRGGVEAF
>TRBV11-2|TRBJ2-7
ASSSRLAGAPGREQY
>TRBV6-5|TRBJ1-2
ASSYGGQAYGYT
>TRBV29-1|TRBJ2-5
SVERSRAQETQY
>TRBV6-6|TRBJ1-3
ASSNGVGSGNTIY
>TRBV12-5|TRBJ1-2
ASGLPNVKTGYGYT
>TRBV7-8|TRBJ2-1
ASSHRERGEYNEQF
>TRBV7-3|TRBJ2-6
ASSHPGANVLT
>TRBV4-2|TRBJ2-3
ASSHTKIEATQY
>TRBV6-4|TRBJ2-3
ASSDGPFPDTQY
>TRBV7-8|TRBJ2-7
ASSLIGPSSYEQY
>TRBV6-1|TRBJ2-7
ASSEAGARSYEQY
>TRBV27|TRBJ2-2
ASSLSGVGYTGELF
>TRBV28|TRBJ2-7
ASSPGIWFEQY
>TRBV7-9|TRBJ1-2
ASSWLKDSNYGYT
>TRBV10-3|TRBJ1-1
AISESRKDTEAF
>TRBV5-4|TRBJ2-2
ASSVGPGTWAGELF
>TRBV28|TRBJ2-3
ASSFLGERETDTQY
>TRBV9|TRBJ1-5
ASSGTGGQPQH
>TRBV7-9|TRBJ2-5
ASSSTKGQGRETQY
>TRBV7-6|TRBJ1-3
ASSSEYTIY